In its sample, the clone carrying this T cell receptor beta chain was seen a few times. Its antigen is currently unknown. TCRdb passed the reads through MiXCR, listing each CDR3 protein once. The repertoire holds around 130,000 distinct CDR3 sequences, with more than 20% as singletons. This sample is part of a study of T cell repertoires in cytomegalovirus infection. About the research overall: It was the public TCR beta signatures that indicated both CMV infection and matching HLA type.

Findings and caveats of the study: Dominating the ex vivo response were HLA-C-restricted CMV-specific TCR beta clonotypes.

The CDR3 spans 17 residues. Germline assignment: CDR1 SGHVS and CDR2 FQNEAQ. Trimming took 4 bases from V and 0 from J; bases not matched to a gene: 9. This clonotype originated in a human donor in good health (CMV status not recorded). Some clones in this sample may be carry-over from other donors' samples. The sequenced material came from PBMCs, sequenced either directly or after in vitro stimulation (not recorded which). The rearrangement uses TRBV7-8 and TRBJ1-3; 7 nucleotides match TRBD1. The chain's CDR3 is CASSSRGQASSGNTIYF. The CDR3 bases are TGTGCCAGCAGCTCGAGGGGGCAGGCGAGCTCTGGAAACACCATATATTTT.